The entry that follows covers one TCR beta chain sequence. The CDR3 totals 16 residues. CDR1 is SEHNR and CDR2 is FQNEAQ in the germline V gene (reference sequence). V was cut by 5 bases and J by 0 bases, with 17 bases left in between. Authors' processing steps: Estimation of nucleated cell counts was performed using reference gene primer amplification. Measured with immunoSEQ multiplex PCR; TCRdb has only the in-frame clones, and not every one. V, J and clone size reflect that table, while D and trimming were determined from the DNA. The profile covers 72,000 or so clones, with more than 70% appearing a single time and about a third taken by the ten largest. These data come from a study of blood T cell repertoires in COVID-19. Study-level information: Samples of COVID-19 (acute and convalescent) were obtained from the United States, Italy and Spain.

The sequenced material came from peripheral blood. This rearrangement joins TRBV7-9 to TRBJ2-7, with D possibly TRBD2 on 5 matching bases. The sequence derives from an elderly woman with active or convalescent COVID-19. The CDR3, as DNA: TGTGCCAGCAGCCGACTCCCCCCGGGATACTCCTACGAGCAGTACTTC. This gives the protein CASSRLPPGYSYEQYF.